This T cell receptor (beta chain) was documented in a study of blood T cell repertoires in COVID-19. Study summary: From the United States, Italy and Spain came samples of acute and convalescent COVID-19.

Libraries were prepared by immunoSEQ multiplex PCR; TCRdb keeps only in-frame clonotypes and omits some of them. The sample consists of more than 100,000 clones, more than 70% of them appearing once. This CDR3 comprises 16 residues. V shed 3 bases and J shed 5 bases, with 18 bases lying between them. Germline V lookup: CDR1 ENHRY, CDR2 SYGVKD. J is TRBJ2-3 and V is TRBV10-3, with D tentatively TRBD2 (6 bases). This TCR was sampled from a man between 60 and 75 years old with acute or convalescent COVID-19. The sequenced sample was peripheral blood. CDR3 bases: TGTGCCATCAGTGACCCCCCGGGATTCGGGGGAGATACGCAGTATTTT. Its protein product is CAISDPPGFGGDTQYF.